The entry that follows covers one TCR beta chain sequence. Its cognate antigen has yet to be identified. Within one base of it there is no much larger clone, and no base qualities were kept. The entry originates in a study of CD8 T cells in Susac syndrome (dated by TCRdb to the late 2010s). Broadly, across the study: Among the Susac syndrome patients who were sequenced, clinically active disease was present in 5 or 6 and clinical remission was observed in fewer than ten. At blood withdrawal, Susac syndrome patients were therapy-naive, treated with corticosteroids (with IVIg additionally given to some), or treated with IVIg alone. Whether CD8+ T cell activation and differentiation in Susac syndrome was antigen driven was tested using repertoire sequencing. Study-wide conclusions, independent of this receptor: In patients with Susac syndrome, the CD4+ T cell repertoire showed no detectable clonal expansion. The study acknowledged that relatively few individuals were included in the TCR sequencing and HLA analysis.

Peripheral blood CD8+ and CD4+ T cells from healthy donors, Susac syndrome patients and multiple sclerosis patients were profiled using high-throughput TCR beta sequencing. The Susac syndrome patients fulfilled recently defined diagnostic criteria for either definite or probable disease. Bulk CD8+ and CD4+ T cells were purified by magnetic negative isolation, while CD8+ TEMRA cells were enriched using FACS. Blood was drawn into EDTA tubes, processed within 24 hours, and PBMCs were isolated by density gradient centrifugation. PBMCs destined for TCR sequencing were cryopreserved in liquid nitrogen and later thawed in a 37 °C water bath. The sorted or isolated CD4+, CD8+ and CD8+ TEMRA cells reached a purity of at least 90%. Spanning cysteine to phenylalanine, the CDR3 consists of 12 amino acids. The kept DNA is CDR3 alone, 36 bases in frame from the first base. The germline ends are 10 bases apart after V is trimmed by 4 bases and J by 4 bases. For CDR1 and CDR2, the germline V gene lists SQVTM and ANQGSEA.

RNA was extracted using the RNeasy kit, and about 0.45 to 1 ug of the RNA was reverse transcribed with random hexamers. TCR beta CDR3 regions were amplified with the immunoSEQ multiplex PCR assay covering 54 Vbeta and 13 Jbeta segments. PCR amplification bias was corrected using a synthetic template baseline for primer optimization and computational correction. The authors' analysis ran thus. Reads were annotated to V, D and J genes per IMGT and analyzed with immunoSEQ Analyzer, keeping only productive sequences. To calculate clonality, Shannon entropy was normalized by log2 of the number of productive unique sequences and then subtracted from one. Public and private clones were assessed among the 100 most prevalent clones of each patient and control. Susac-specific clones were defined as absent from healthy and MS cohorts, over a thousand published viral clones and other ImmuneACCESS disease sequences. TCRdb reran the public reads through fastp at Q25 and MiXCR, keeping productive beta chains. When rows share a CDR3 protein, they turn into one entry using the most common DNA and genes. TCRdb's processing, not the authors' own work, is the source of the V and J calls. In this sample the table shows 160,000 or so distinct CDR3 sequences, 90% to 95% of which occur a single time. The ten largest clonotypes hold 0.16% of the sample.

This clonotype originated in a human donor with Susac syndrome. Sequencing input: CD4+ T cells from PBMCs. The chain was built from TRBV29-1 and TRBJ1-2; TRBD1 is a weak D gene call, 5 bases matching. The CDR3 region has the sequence CSVGQIPYGYTF. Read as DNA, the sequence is TGCAGCGTTGGACAGATCCCCTATGGCTACACCTTC.